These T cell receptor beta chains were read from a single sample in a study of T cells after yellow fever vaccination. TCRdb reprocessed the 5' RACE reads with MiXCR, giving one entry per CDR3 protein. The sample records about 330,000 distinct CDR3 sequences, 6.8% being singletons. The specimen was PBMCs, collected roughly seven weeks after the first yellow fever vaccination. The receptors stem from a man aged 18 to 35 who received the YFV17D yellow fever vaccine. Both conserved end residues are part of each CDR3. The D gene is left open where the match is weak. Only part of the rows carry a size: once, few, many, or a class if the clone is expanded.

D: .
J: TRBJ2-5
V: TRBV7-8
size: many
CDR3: CASSNKTQYF
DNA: TGTGCCAGCAGCAACAAGACCCAGTACTTC

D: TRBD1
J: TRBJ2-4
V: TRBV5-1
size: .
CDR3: CASSSGTGTKFQYF
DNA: TGCGCCAGCAGCTCCGGGACAGGGACGAAATTTCAGTACTTC

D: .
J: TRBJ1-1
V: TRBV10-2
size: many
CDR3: CASTSELNTEAFF
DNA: TGCGCCAGCACCTCAGAGTTGAACACTGAAGCTTTCTTT

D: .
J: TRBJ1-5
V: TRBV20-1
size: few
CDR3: CSARGAVSQPQHF
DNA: TGCAGTGCTAGAGGTGCAGTAAGTCAGCCCCAGCATTTT

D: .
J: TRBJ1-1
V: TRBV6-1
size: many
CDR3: CASRDRVIGLTEAFF
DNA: TGTGCCAGCAGGGACCGGGTTATAGGGCTAACTGAAGCTTTCTTT

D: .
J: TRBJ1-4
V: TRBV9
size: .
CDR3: CASSLDSSTNEKLFF
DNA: TGTGCCAGCAGTCTTGACAGTTCAACTAATGAAAAACTGTTTTTT

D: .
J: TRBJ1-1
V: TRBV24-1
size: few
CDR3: CATSDASEVLFF
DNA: TGTGCCACCAGTGATGCCTCGGAAGTCCTATTCTTT

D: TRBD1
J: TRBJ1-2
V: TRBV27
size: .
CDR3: CASSFRQGGINGYTF
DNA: TGTGCCAGCAGTTTTAGACAGGGAGGGATTAATGGCTACACCTTC

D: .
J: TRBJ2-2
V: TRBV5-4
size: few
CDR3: CASSRDTTGELFF
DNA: TGTGCCAGCAGCCGGGACACCACCGGGGAGCTGTTTTTT

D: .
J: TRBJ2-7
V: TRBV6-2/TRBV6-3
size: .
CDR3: CASSYNFYEQYF
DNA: TGTGCCAGCAGTTACAACTTCTACGAGCAGTACTTC

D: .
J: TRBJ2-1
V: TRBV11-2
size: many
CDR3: CASSLFWTASYNEQFF
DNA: TGTGCCAGCAGCTTATTCTGGACAGCATCCTACAATGAGCAGTTCTTC

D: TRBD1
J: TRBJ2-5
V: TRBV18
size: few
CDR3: CASSPRTGRLGETQYF
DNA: TGTGCCAGCTCACCGAGGACAGGGAGGTTGGGCGAGACCCAGTACTTC

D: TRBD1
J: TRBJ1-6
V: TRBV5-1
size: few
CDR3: CASSLGGGGNNSPLHF
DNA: TGCGCCAGCAGCCTGGGAGGGGGCGGAAATAATTCACCCCTCCACTTT

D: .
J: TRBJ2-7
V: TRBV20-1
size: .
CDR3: CSAREWTQGRVWEQYF
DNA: TGCAGTGCTAGAGAATGGACACAGGGCCGGGTGTGGGAGCAGTACTTC

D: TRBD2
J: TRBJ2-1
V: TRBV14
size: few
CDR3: CASSQDFKRGRDEQFF
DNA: TGTGCCAGCAGCCAAGATTTTAAGCGGGGGAGGGATGAGCAGTTCTTC

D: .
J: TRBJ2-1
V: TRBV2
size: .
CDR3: CASSVYPYNEQFF
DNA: TGTGCCAGCAGTGTTTATCCCTACAATGAGCAGTTCTTC

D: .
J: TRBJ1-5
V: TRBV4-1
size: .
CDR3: CASSKETPSNQPQHF
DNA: TGCGCCAGCAGTAAGGAAACCCCCTCCAATCAGCCCCAGCATTTT

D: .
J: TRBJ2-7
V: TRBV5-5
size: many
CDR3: CASSSGQILTYEQYF
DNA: TGTGCCAGCAGCTCGGGACAAATTCTAACCTACGAGCAGTACTTC

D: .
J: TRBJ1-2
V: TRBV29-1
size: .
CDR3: CSVREQGGGGYTF
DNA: TGCAGCGTTAGGGAACAGGGAGGAGGGGGCTACACCTTC

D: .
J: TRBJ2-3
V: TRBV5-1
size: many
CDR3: CASSLGGTGDTQYF
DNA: TGCGCCAGCAGCCTGGGGGGAACGGGAGATACGCAGTATTTT

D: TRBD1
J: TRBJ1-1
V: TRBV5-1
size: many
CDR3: CASSWTGGSNTEAFF
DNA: TGCGCCAGCAGCTGGACAGGGGGATCGAACACTGAAGCTTTCTTT

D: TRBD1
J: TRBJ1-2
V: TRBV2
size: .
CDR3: CASSTGTGRGTF
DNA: TGTGCCAGCAGTACCGGGACAGGGCGGGGTACCTTC

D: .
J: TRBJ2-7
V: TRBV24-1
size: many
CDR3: CATSENNFPYEQYF
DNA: TGTGCCACCAGTGAAAACAATTTTCCCTACGAGCAGTACTTC

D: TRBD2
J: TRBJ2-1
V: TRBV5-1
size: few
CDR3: CASSLRGGPLNEQFF
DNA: TGCGCCAGCAGCTTGCGCGGGGGGCCCCTCAATGAGCAGTTCTTC

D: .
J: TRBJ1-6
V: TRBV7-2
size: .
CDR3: CASSPIPLSSYNSPLHF
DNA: TGTGCCAGCAGCCCGATACCGCTTAGCTCCTATAATTCACCCCTCCACTTT

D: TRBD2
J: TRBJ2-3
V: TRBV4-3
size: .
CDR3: CASSPVAGRGADTQYF
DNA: TGCGCCAGCAGCCCAGTAGCGGGACGGGGAGCAGATACGCAGTATTTT

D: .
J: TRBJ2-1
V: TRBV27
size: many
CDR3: CASSYGRASYNEQFF
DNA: TGTGCCAGCAGTTATGGCAGGGCGTCCTACAATGAGCAGTTCTTC

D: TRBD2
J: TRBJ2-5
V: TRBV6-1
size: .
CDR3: CASRVLAGEETQYF
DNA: TGTGCCAGCAGAGTACTAGCGGGGGAAGAGACCCAGTACTTC

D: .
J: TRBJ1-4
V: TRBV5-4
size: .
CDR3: CASSPLDEKLFF
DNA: TGTGCCAGCAGCCCCCTGGATGAAAAACTGTTTTTT

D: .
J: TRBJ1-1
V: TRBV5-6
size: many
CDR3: CASSLDGGPNTEAFF
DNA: TGTGCCAGCAGCTTGGATGGGGGGCCGAACACTGAAGCTTTCTTT

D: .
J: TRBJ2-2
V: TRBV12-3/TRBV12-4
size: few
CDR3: CASSSNGPTGELFF
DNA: TGTGCCAGCAGCTCGAATGGACCCACCGGGGAGCTGTTTTTT

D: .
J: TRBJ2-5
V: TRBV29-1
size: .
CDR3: CSVPEGLARVTQYF
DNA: TGCAGCGTTCCTGAAGGGCTAGCAAGGGTGACCCAGTACTTC

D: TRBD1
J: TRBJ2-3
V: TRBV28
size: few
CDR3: CASRSGQGVTDTQYF
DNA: TGTGCCAGCAGGAGCGGACAGGGGGTCACAGATACGCAGTATTTT

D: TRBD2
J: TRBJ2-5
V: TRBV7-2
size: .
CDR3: CASSLTAGGREGGQYF
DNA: TGTGCCAGCAGCTTAACCGCGGGGGGCCGGGAAGGGGGCCAGTACTTC

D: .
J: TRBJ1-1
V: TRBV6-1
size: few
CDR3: CASFGSANTEAFF
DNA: TGTGCCAGCTTTGGGTCAGCGAACACTGAAGCTTTCTTT

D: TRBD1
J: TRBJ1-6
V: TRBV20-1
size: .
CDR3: CSASGQGAGSPLHF
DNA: TGCAGTGCTAGTGGACAGGGGGCAGGTTCACCCCTCCACTTT

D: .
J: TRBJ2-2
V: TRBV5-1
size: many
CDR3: CASRSGTYTGELFF
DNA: TGCGCCAGCAGGTCCGGGACCTACACCGGGGAGCTGTTTTTT

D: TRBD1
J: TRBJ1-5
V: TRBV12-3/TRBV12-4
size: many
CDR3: CASSLEDRDRGNQPQHF
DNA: TGTGCCAGCAGTTTGGAGGACAGGGATAGGGGCAATCAGCCCCAGCATTTT

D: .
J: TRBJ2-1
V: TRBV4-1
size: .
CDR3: CASSNRRGNEQFF
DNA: TGCGCCAGCAGCAACCGTAGAGGGAATGAGCAGTTCTTC

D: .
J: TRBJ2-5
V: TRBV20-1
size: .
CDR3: CSASSVGGETQYF
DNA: TGCAGTGCTAGCAGTGTCGGAGGGGAGACCCAGTACTTC

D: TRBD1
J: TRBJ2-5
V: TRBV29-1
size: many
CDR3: CSVNRGFQETQYF
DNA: TGCAGCGTGAACAGGGGGTTCCAAGAGACCCAGTACTTC

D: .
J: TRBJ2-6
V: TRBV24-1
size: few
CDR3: CATSETSLGSGANVLTF
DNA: TGTGCCACCAGTGAAACCAGCCTGGGCTCTGGGGCCAACGTCCTGACTTTC